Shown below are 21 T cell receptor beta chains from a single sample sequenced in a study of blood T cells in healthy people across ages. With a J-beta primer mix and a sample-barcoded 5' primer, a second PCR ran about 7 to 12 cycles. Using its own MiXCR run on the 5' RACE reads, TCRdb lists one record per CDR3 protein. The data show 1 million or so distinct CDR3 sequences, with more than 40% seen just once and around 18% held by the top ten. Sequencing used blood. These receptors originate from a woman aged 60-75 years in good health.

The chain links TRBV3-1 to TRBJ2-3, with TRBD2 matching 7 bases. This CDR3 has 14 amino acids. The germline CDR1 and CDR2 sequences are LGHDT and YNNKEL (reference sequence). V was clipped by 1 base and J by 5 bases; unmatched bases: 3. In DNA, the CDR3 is TGTGCCAGCAGCCAAGGCGGGAGAGAAGATACGCAGTATTTT. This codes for CASSQGGREDTQYF.

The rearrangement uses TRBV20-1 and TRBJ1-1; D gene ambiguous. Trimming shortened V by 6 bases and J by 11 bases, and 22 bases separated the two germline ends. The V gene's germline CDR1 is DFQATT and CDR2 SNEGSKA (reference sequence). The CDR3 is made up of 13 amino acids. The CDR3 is CSAPYNLHRGAFF. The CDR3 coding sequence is TGCAGTGCCCCTTACAACCTCCACAGAGGGGCTTTCTTT.

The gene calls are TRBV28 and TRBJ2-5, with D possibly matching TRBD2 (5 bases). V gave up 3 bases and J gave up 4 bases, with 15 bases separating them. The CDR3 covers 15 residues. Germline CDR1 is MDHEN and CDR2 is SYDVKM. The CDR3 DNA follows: TGTGCCAGCAGTTTCCCCCCCAGCGGTGGAGAGACCCAGTACTTC. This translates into CASSFPPSGGETQYF.

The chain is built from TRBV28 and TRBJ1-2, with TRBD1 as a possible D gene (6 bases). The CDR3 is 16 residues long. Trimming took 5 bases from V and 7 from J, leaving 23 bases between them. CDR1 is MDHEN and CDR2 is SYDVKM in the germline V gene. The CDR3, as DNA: TGTGCCAGCAGTCCCCCGGGCGCAGGGGCTAGGGGTGGCTACACCTTC. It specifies CASSPPGAGARGGYTF.

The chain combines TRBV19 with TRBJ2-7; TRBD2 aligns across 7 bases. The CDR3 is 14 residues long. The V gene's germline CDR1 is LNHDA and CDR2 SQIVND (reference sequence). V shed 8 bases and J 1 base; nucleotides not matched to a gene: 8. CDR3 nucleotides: TGTGCCAGTGGCATGCGGGAGTCATCCTACGAGCAGTACTTC. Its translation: CASGMRESSYEQYF.

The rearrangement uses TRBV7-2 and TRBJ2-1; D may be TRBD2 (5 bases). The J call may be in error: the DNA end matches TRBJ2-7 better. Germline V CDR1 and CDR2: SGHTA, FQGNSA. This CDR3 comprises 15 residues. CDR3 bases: TGTGCCAGCAGCTTAGACCAAAGGACTTACAATGAGCAGTACTTC. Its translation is CASSLDQRTYNEQYF.

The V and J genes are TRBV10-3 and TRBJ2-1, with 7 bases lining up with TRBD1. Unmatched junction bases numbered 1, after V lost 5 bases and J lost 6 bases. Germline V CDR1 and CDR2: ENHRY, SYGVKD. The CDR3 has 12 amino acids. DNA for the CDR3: TGTGCCATCAGTCAGGGGGTCAATGAGCAGTTCTTC. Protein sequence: CAISQGVNEQFF.

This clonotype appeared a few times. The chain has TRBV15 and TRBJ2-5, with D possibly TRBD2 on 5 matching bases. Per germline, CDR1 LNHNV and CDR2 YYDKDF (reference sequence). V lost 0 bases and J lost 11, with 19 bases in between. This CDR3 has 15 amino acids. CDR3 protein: CATSRDLGSQWEQYF. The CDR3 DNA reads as TGTGCCACCAGCAGAGATCTGGGGTCGCAGTGGGAGCAGTACTTC.

For the CDR3, the DNA is TGCAGTGCCCGGACAGGGTACGGGACAGATACGCAGTATTTT. Its protein is CSARTGYGTDTQYF. The chain combines TRBV29-1 with TRBJ2-3; 8 bases match TRBD1. This CDR3 has 14 amino acids. Germline values: CDR1 SQVTM, CDR2 ANQGSEA.

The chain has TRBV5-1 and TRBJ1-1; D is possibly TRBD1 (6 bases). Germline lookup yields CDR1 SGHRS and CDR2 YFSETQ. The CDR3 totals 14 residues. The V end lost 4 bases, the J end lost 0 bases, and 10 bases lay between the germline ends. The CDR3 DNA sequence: TGCGCCAGCAGCAACGGACAGTTGAACACTGAAGCTTTCTTT. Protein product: CASSNGQLNTEAFF.

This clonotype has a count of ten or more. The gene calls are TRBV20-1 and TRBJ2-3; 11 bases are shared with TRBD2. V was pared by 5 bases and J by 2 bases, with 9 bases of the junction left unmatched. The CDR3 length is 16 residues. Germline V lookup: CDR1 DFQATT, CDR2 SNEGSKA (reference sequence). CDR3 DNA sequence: TGCAGTGCTCGATCCTCTAGCGGGAGGCTCACAGATACGCAGTATTTT. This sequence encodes CSARSSSGRLTDTQYF.

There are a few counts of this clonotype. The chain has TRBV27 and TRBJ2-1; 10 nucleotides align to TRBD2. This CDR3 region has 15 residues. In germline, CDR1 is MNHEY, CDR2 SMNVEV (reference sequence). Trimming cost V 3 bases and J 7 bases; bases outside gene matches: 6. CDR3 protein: CASSFSGRPGNEQFF. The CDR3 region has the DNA TGTGCCAGCAGTTTTAGCGGGAGGCCGGGGAATGAGCAGTTCTTC.

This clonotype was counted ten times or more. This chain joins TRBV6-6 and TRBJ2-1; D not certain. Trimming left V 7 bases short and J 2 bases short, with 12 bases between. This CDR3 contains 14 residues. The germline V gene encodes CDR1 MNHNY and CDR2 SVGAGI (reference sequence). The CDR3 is CASNPLGPYNEQFF. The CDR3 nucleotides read TGTGCCAGCAACCCGCTCGGCCCCTACAATGAGCAGTTCTTC.

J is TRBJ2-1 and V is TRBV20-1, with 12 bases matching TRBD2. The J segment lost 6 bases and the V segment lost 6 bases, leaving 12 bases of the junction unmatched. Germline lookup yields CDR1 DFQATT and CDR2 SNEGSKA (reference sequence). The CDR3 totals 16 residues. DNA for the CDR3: TGCAGTGCGCAGACTAGCGGGAGCCCTCAACGCAATGAGCAGTTCTTC. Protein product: CSAQTSGSPQRNEQFF.

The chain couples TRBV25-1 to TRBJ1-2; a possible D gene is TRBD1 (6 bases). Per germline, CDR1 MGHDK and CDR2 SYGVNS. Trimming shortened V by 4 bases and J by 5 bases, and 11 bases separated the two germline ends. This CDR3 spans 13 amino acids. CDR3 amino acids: CASSVGTTYGYTF. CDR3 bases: TGTGCCAGCAGTGTAGGGACAACGTATGGCTACACCTTC.

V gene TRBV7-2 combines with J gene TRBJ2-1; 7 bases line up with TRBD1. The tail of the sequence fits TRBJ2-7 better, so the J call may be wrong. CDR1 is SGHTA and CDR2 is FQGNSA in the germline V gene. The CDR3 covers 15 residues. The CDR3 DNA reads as TGTGCCAGCAGGTCACAGGGGAGCTCCTACAATGAGCAGTACTTC. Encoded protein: CASRSQGSSYNEQYF.

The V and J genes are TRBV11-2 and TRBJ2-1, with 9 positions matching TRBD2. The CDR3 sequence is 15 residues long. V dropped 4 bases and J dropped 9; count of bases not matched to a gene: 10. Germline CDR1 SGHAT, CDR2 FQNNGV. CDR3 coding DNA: TGTGCCAGCAGCTCGCCCGGGACTAGCAGGAGTGAGCAGTTCTTC. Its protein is CASSSPGTSRSEQFF.

In DNA form, the CDR3 reads TGCGCCAGCAGCCCTCGGGACAGGCAATTAATAGACTATGGCTACACCTTC. Amino acid sequence: CASSPRDRQLIDYGYTF. The rearrangement links TRBV4-1 to TRBJ1-2; 8 bases are a match to TRBD1. The CDR3 runs 17 residues. The V and J ends lost 4 bases and 3 bases, in that order; junction bases with no gene match: 13. Looked up from germline, CDR1 is MGHRA and CDR2 is YSYEKL.

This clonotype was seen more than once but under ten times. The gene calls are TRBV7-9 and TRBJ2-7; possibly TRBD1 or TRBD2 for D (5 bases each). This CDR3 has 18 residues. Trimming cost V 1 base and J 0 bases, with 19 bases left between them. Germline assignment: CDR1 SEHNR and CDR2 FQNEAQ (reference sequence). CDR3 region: CASSLVSTGTYFSYEQYF. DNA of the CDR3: TGTGCCAGCAGCTTAGTTTCCACCGGGACGTATTTCTCCTACGAGCAGTACTTC.

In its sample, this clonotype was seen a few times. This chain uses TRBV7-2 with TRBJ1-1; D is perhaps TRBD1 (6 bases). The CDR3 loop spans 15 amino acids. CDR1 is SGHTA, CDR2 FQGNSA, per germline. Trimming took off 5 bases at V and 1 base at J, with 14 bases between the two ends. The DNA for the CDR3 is TGTGCCAGCAGCCGATCAGGGGACCGGAACACTGAAGCTTTCTTT. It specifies CASSRSGDRNTEAFF.

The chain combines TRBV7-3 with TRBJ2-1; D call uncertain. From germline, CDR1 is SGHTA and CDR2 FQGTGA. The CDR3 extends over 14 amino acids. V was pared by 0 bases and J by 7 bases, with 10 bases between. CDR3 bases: TGTGCCAGCAGCTTAACTGTTACCATTAATGAGCAGTTCTTC. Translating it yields CASSLTVTINEQFF.